These 14 T cell receptor beta chains were all obtained from the same sample, sequenced in a study of blood T cell repertoires in COVID-19. Clones were sequenced by immunoSEQ multiplex PCR, and TCRdb holds only the in-frame ones, with some missing. This repertoire shows fewer than 350,000 clones, roughly 90% found once; its top ten account for approximately 9.8%. Source material: PBMCs or T cells enriched from blood (not recorded which). These receptors were obtained from a woman aged 40 to 50 who had recovered from COVID-19.

This clone has only one observation. The J gene is TRBJ2-7, the V gene TRBV9; D possibly corresponds to TRBD1 (5 bases). This CDR3 spans 16 amino acids. V was cut by 1 base and J by 0 bases, with 14 bases left in between. Germline values: CDR1 SGDLS, CDR2 YYNGEE. CDR3: CASSVPKDRPSYEQYF. The CDR3 DNA reads TGTGCCAGCAGCGTACCAAAAGACAGACCCTCCTACGAGCAGTACTTC.

This chain connects TRBV3-1 (or the pseudogene TRBV3-2) to TRBJ1-2; D call uncertain. Trimming took 5 bases from V and 3 from J, leaving 13 bases between them. Germline V gives CDR1 LGHDT, CDR2 YNNKEL (reference sequence). The CDR3 runs 14 residues. In nucleotides, the CDR3 is TGTGCCAGCAGCTTTTCGGGGTTCGACTATGGCTACACCTTC. Protein sequence: CASSFSGFDYGYTF.

This sequence joins TRBV6-5 and TRBJ2-3; the D gene is possibly TRBD1 (6 bases). This CDR3 has 15 residues. Germline CDR1 reads MNHEY; CDR2 reads SVGAGI. Deletions cut 7 bases from V and 6 bases from J, with 20 bases between. The CDR3 DNA reads TGTGCCAGCACTCCCGGGACAATCCTGGTGGATACGCAGTATTTT. Its protein is CASTPGTILVDTQYF.

This chain links TRBV2 with TRBJ1-1; 10 bases match TRBD1. Germline V gene lookup returns CDR1 SNHLY and CDR2 FYNNEI. The CDR3 length is 14 residues. V was pared by 7 bases and J by 3 bases, with 5 bases of the junction left unmatched. This CDR3 is CASKDRGLDTEAFF. The DNA for the CDR3 is TGTGCCAGCAAGGACAGGGGGTTGGACACTGAAGCTTTCTTT.

This clone came up a few times. This chain links TRBV2 with TRBJ1-1, with D perhaps TRBD1 (5 bases). CDR3 length equals 17 residues. Germline values: CDR1 SNHLY, CDR2 FYNNEI. V dropped 2 bases and J dropped 0 bases, with 16 bases sitting between them. CDR3 in DNA: TGTGCCAGCAGTGAACTCGTGGGGGGATCCCTGAACACTGAAGCTTTCTTT. Its translation: CASSELVGGSLNTEAFF.

The chain is built from TRBV4-1 and TRBJ1-2, with D uncertain. V was cut by 0 bases and J by 4 bases, with 6 bases left in between. The CDR3 is 13 residues long. CDR1 and CDR2 from the germline V gene are MGHRA and YSYEKL. The CDR3 bases are TGCGCCAGCAGCCAAGATCATGTCTATGGCTACACCTTC. This gives the protein CASSQDHVYGYTF.

The chain employs TRBV5-4 and TRBJ1-1; D is undetermined. There are 15 residues in the CDR3. Germline values: CDR1 SGHNT, CDR2 YYREEE (reference sequence). V was pared by 4 bases and J by 4 bases, with 17 bases between. The chain's CDR3 is CASSLSVDVSTEAFF. CDR3 nucleotide sequence: TGTGCCAGCAGCCTCAGCGTGGATGTGAGCACTGAAGCTTTCTTT. The whole variable domain, filled in from reference TRBV5-4 and TRBJ1-1, reads ETGVTQSPTHLIKTRGQQVTLRCSSQSGHNTVSWYQQALGQGPQFIFQYYREEENGRGNFPPRFSGLQFPNYSSELNVNALELDDSALYLCASSLSVDVSTEAFFGQGTRLTVV.

The chain joins TRBV4-3 to TRBJ1-1; no reliable D call. Looked up from germline, CDR1 is LGHNA and CDR2 is YSLEER. With 3 bases removed from V and 3 bases from J, the gap between germline ends came to 5 bases. CDR3 length: 12 residues. The CDR3 is CASSHGYTEAFF. CDR3 DNA: TGCGCCAGCAGCCACGGGTACACTGAAGCTTTCTTT.

The genes are TRBV27 and TRBJ2-2; D unresolved. Trimming pared 3 bases from V and 7 bases from J, leaving 6 bases between. The CDR3 covers 12 residues. Germline CDR1 and CDR2: MNHEY and SMNVEV (reference sequence). CDR3: CASSFLGGELFF. The DNA for the CDR3 is TGTGCCAGCAGTTTCCTAGGCGGGGAGCTGTTTTTT.

This chain links TRBV9 with TRBJ2-1; TRBD2 matches at 8 bases. Trimming cost V 4 bases and J 8 bases; bases outside gene matches: 8. CDR3 length: 14 amino acids. From germline, CDR1 is SGDLS and CDR2 YYNGEE. This CDR3 is CASSPLGLADEQFF. Written as DNA, the CDR3 is TGTGCCAGCAGCCCGCTCGGACTAGCCGATGAGCAGTTCTTC.

The CDR3 DNA is TGTGCCAGCAGTGGGGGGGTTGGAGCGGGAGAACACACCGGGGAGCTGTTTTTT. It specifies CASSGGVGAGEHTGELFF. V gene TRBV2 combines with J gene TRBJ2-2; 8 nucleotides match TRBD2. In germline, CDR1 is SNHLY, CDR2 FYNNEI. The V and J ends lost 4 bases and 3 bases, in that order; junction bases with no gene match: 13. CDR3 size: 18 residues.

The chain combines TRBV19 with TRBJ2-3; 11 bases agree with TRBD2. V lost 5 bases, J lost 0 bases, and 13 bases stayed unmatched. The CDR3 is 19 amino acids. Per the germline V gene, CDR1 is LNHDA and CDR2 is SQIVND (reference sequence). Written as DNA, the CDR3 is TGTGCCAGTAGTGCGTCCGGGACTAGCGGTTTCGGTAGCACAGATACGCAGTATTTT. Amino acid sequence: CASSASGTSGFGSTDTQYF.

The chain employs TRBV18 and TRBJ2-1; TRBD1 matches 10 bases. The length of the CDR3 is 16 residues. Trimming removed 2 bases from V and 7 bases from J; junction bases left unmatched: 8. The germline V gene has CDR1 KGHSH and CDR2 LQKENI. The CDR3 bases are TGTGCCAGCTCACCAAGGGACAGGGGAAAAGGTAATGAGCAGTTCTTC. Amino acid sequence: CASSPRDRGKGNEQFF.

The J gene is TRBJ2-2, the V gene TRBV28; possibly TRBD1 for D (6 bases). This CDR3 has 14 amino acids. The germline CDR1 and CDR2 sequences are MDHEN and SYDVKM. V was cut by 8 bases and J by 3 bases, with 13 bases left in between. The CDR3 region has the DNA TGTGCCAGCCTCGGGGCAGGGGACACCGGGGAGCTGTTTTTT. It is translated as CASLGAGDTGELFF.